These T cell receptor beta chains were read from a single sample in a study of brain T cells in children with intractable seizures. The repertoire was sequenced with immunoSEQ multiplex PCR; TCRdb's copy has only in-frame clones and lacks some. The table has roughly 80,000 clones, 85% to 95% seen once. This material consisted of peripheral blood, taken at surgery. These receptors all come from a boy under two years old with tuberous sclerosis and intractable seizures. CDR3s leave out the opening cysteine and the closing phenylalanine or tryptophan.

v_gene	CDR3aa
TRBV4-2	ASSQGSGGRAEAF
TRBV11-2	ASSHEGLGFTDTQY
TRBV5-1	ASSFEGGSSYEQY
TRBV11-2	ASSLDLTSGILYNEQF
TRBV7-3	ASSLLQGRKLF
TRBV6-1	ASSEALRGQTIHNQPQH
TRBV3-1/TRBV3-2	ASSRTGGRSDYGYT
TRBV27	ASSLGQGRTDTQY
TRBV29-1	SAKAGPETQY
TRBV7-3	ASSTGQATGELF
TRBV19	ASISYAGNTIY
TRBV27	ASSLSGRKNEQF
TRBV10-3	AISDPRRTGYT
TRBV2	ASSEGPYEQY
TRBV7-8	ASSFGTVYEQY
TRBV19	ASSSGQGVYEQY
TRBV5-6	ASSLVKGTGANVLT
TRBV9	ASSASGGSNEQF
TRBV9	ASSPIGEETQY
TRBV23-1	ASPLIRDRVYTEAF
TRBV7-6	ASSLMNEQY
TRBV3-1/TRBV3-2	ASSEQRGGYT
TRBV11-2	ASSSWPPGRSTDTQY
TRBV6-5	ASSYKREASQF
TRBV5-6	ASSSSGTGYHEQY
TRBV7-2	ASSLRGARETQY
TRBV11-2	ASSPRGGEQF
TRBV6-6	ASSYWSGNTEAF
TRBV19	ASSRAGGQETQY
TRBV5-1	ASSTDSFEAF
TRBV6-1	ASSELNYGYT
TRBV19	ASSIGGGSTEAF
TRBV29-1	SVEFLPGTQY
TRBV24-1	ATSDHSGTGDNEQF
TRBV12-5	ASGDTRLAYEQY
TRBV30	AWSPPGWQTEAF
TRBV5-1	ASSLERPYGYT
TRBV5-1	ASSSRTSSDTQY
TRBV19	ASRPQGSAEAF
TRBV15	ATAPANTEAF
TRBV25-1	ASKTGDGNTIY
TRBV10-3	AISRDDSYEQY
TRBV28	ASGSKSGGKF
TRBV7-3	ASSLGLSSYNEQF
TRBV18	ASSPAGTSGLDTQY
TRBV6-1	ASSEPGQSTLLDT
TRBV21-1	ASSSYPDGANEKLF
TRBV5-1	ASSLVQGAKKLF
TRBV6-5	ASPKGSYQETQY
TRBV19	ASRSAGAGTDTQY
TRBV5-6	ASSLPGPVNEQY
TRBV3-1/TRBV3-2	ASSQDDRGSGNTIY
TRBV5-6	ASSFSSGPEQY
TRBV6-5	ASGRANTEAF